Presented here are 23 T cell receptor beta chains from one specimen sequenced in a study of cytomegalovirus exposure and HLA in healthy donors. PCR employed 60 Vbeta and 13 Jbeta primers. Repertoires were generated with immunoSEQ multiplex PCR, while TCRdb's copy carries only in-frame clones and drops some. The sample yields 75,000 to 90,000 clones, roughly a tenth seen once. Sequencing was performed on PBMCs. Source of these receptors: a man in his fifties or sixties in good health and CMV-seropositive.

The V call is TRBV30, the J call TRBJ1-2; D is perhaps TRBD1 (5 bases). CDR3 size: 12 residues. Germline V gives CDR1 GTSNPN, CDR2 SVGIG (reference sequence). V was shortened by 2 bases and J by 3 bases, with 7 bases between the two germline ends. This CDR3 is CAWSTGDYGYTF. CDR3 DNA: TGTGCCTGGAGTACGGGGGACTATGGCTACACCTTC.

This clone has more than one count but fewer than ten. The chain is built from TRBV25-1 and TRBJ2-4; 7 nucleotides align to TRBD2. The CDR3 totals 13 residues. Germline-derived CDR1 and CDR2 are MGHDK and SYGVNS. After removal of 2 bases from V and 7 bases from J, the junction contained 2 bases not matched to a gene. CDR3 coding DNA: TGTGCCAGCAGTGAAGGACTAGTCAACATTCAGTACTTC. The encoded protein is CASSEGLVNIQYF.

Only a few counts were recorded for this clone. The V gene is TRBV30, the J gene TRBJ2-1, with 13 bases lining up with TRBD2. This CDR3 comprises 16 residues. Germline assignment: CDR1 GTSNPN and CDR2 SVGIG (reference sequence). Losses at the gene ends were 4 bases for V and 5 bases for J; bases not matched to a gene: 8. The CDR3 DNA reads TGTGCCTGGACCGGGACTAGCGGGGTTCGGAACAATGAGCAGTTCTTC. Translated: CAWTGTSGVRNNEQFF. Variable domain in full (rest from reference TRBV30 and TRBJ2-1): SQTIHQWPATLVQPVGSPLSLECTVEGTSNPNLYWYRQAAGRGLQLLFYSVGIGQISSEVPQNLSASRPQDRQFILSSKKLLLSDSGFYLCAWTGTSGVRNNEQFFGPGTRLTVL.

The chain links TRBV7-9 to TRBJ2-3; perhaps TRBD1 as D (5 bases). The germline V gene encodes CDR1 SEHNR and CDR2 FQNEAQ (reference sequence). CDR3 length: 18 amino acids. V was pared by 5 bases and J by 4 bases, with 25 bases between. Written as DNA, the CDR3 is TGTGCCAGCAGCACCTCCGACCGGAAGGGGCTACGGCCAGATACGCAGTATTTT. Its protein product is CASSTSDRKGLRPDTQYF.

This clone was seen a few times. V gene TRBV7-6 combines with J gene TRBJ2-1; D unresolved. Per the germline V gene, CDR1 is SGHVS and CDR2 is FNYEAQ. The CDR3 extends over 14 amino acids. V was cut by 2 bases and J by 5 bases, with 10 bases left in between. For the CDR3, the DNA is TGTGCCAGCAGCTTACAAGAGTCTAACAATGAGCAGTTCTTC. Translation: CASSLQESNNEQFF.

The chain uses TRBV14 and TRBJ1-1; D not certain. V lost 1 base and J lost 3, with 12 bases in between. In germline, CDR1 is SGHDN, CDR2 FVKESK. The CDR3 sequence is 15 residues long. The DNA for the CDR3 is TGTGCCAGCAGCCAAGGCGGGAAAGTGTACACTGAAGCTTTCTTT. It yields the protein CASSQGGKVYTEAFF. Variable domain in full (rest from reference TRBV14 and TRBJ1-1): EAGVTQFPSHSVIEKGQTVTLRCDPISGHDNLYWYRRVMGKEIKFLLHFVKESKQDESGMPNNRFLAERTGGTYSTLKVQPAELEDSGVYFCASSQGGKVYTEAFFGQGTRLTVV.

In this sample, this clone turned up a few times. The V and J genes are TRBV28 and TRBJ1-1; 9 bases align to TRBD1. V lost 4 bases to trimming and J lost 7 bases; unmatched junction nucleotides: 16. From germline, CDR1 is MDHEN and CDR2 SYDVKM. The CDR3 covers 17 residues. The CDR3 here is CASSSPRDRVPQNEAFF. The DNA for the CDR3 is TGTGCCAGCAGTTCCCCCCGGGACAGGGTTCCCCAGAATGAAGCTTTCTTT.

This clone was observed a few times. The chain couples TRBV28 to TRBJ1-6; 7 positions match TRBD1. Trimming removed 6 bases from V and 7 bases from J; junction bases left unmatched: 6. The CDR3 runs to 14 residues. The germline gives CDR1 MDHEN, CDR2 SYDVKM. The CDR3 DNA is TGTGCCAGCAGCTTGGGACAGACAAATTCACCCCTCCACTTT. Translation gives CASSLGQTNSPLHF.

A few counts support this clone. The chain is built from TRBV5-4 and TRBJ1-3; the D is unclear. Per germline, CDR1 SGHNT and CDR2 YYREEE (reference sequence). V was pared by 0 bases and J by 4 bases, with 8 bases between. This CDR3 comprises 14 residues. The CDR3 nucleotides are TGTGCCAGCAGCTTGGCCGCAGGCGGAAACACCATATATTTT. It encodes CASSLAAGGNTIYF.

The table lists this clone with a few counts. This sequence joins TRBV28 and TRBJ1-5; D not resolved. CDR3 length: 15 amino acids. V was pared by 4 bases and J by 5 bases, with 15 bases between. CDR1 is MDHEN and CDR2 is SYDVKM in the germline V gene. The CDR3: CASSSSAGFYQPQHF. Here the CDR3 DNA reads TGTGCCAGCAGTTCGTCAGCAGGTTTCTATCAGCCCCAGCATTTT.

This chain connects TRBV19 to TRBJ1-5; 7 bases agree with TRBD1. Germline lookup yields CDR1 LNHDA and CDR2 SQIVND (reference sequence). J lost 3 bases, V lost 10 bases, and 6 bases had no gene match. CDR3 length: 13 amino acids. The CDR3 DNA sequence: TGTGCCACCAAAACAGGGGACAATCAGCCCCAGCATTTT. Translated: CATKTGDNQPQHF.

The chain's CDR3 is CASSSDRAPQETQYF. As DNA, the CDR3 is TGTGCCAGCAGCTCGGACAGGGCACCGCAAGAGACCCAGTACTTC. The chain links TRBV5-4 to TRBJ2-5, with 8 bases matching TRBD1. From germline, CDR1 is SGHNT and CDR2 YYREEE (reference sequence). The CDR3 runs to 15 residues. Trimming at V came to 3 bases and at J to 2 bases, leaving 6 bases not matched to a gene.

The V call is TRBV15, the J call TRBJ2-3, with 11 bases aligning to TRBD2. The CDR3 loop spans 16 amino acids. V lost 0 bases, J lost 7 bases, and 6 bases stayed unmatched. Germline values: CDR1 LNHNV, CDR2 YYDKDF (reference sequence). The CDR3 loop is CATSRDRASGRHTQYF. The CDR3 bases are TGTGCCACCAGCAGAGATCGGGCTAGCGGGAGGCATACGCAGTATTTT.

The rearrangement joins TRBV5-1 to TRBJ2-2; TRBD1 is a possible D gene (6 bases). V gave up 0 bases and J gave up 0 bases, with 6 bases separating them. The CDR3 covers 15 residues. The germline V gene has CDR1 SGHRS and CDR2 YFSETQ. The CDR3 region has the DNA TGCGCCAGCAGCTTGGCAGGGGCGAACACCGGGGAGCTGTTTTTT. It translates to CASSLAGANTGELFF.

The chain recombines TRBV28 with TRBJ1-5, with D maybe TRBD1 (5 bases). CDR1 and CDR2 from the germline V gene are MDHEN and SYDVKM. The CDR3 extends over 14 amino acids. Trimming shortened V by 7 bases and J by 4 bases, and 14 bases separated the two germline ends. DNA for the CDR3: TGTGCCAGCACCCGGGGACTGGAGAATCAGCCCCAGCATTTT. Translated, it gives CASTRGLENQPQHF.

This clone was counted between two and nine times. Mismatch with germline at one junction end may stem from a read error. This sequence joins TRBV7-7 and TRBJ2-5, with D perhaps matching TRBD1 (5 bases). Germline CDR1 and CDR2: SSHAT and FNYEAQ (reference sequence). The CDR3 has 15 residues. CDR3: CASSQITGPQETQYF. CDR3 sequence (DNA): TGTGCTAGCAGCCAAATAACAGGCCCCCAAGAGACCCAGTACTTC. The full variable domain, rest sourced from reference TRBV7-7 and TRBJ2-5, is GAGVSQSPRYKVTKRGQDVTLRCDPISSHATLYWYQQALGQGPEFLTYFNYEAQPDKSGLPSDRFSAERPEGSISTLTIQRTEQRDSAMYRCASSQITGPQETQYFGPGTRLLVL.

With regard to this clone: The junction differs from germline at one of its ends, possibly a read error. The genes are TRBV28 and TRBJ1-2; the match to TRBD1 covers 8 bases. The CDR3 spans 16 residues. From germline, CDR1 is MDHEN and CDR2 SYDVKM. CDR3 in DNA: TGTGCCAGCAGGAACATCAGGGGGCGCGGGGACTATGGCTACACCTTT. Its translation: CASRNIRGRGDYGYTF.

The chain employs TRBV27 and TRBJ1-1, with D perhaps TRBD1 (6 bases). Germline assignment: CDR1 MNHEY and CDR2 SMNVEV (reference sequence). Trimming left V 3 bases short and J 4 bases short, with 24 bases between. This CDR3 has 18 residues. This chain's CDR3 is CASSFVFLPWGRGTEAFF. The CDR3 DNA reads TGTGCCAGCAGTTTTGTTTTTCTACCTTGGGGGCGAGGCACTGAAGCTTTCTTT.

V is TRBV18 and J is TRBJ2-1; D not resolved. The CDR3 is 12 amino acids. CDR1 is KGHSH and CDR2 is LQKENI in the germline V gene. V lost 3 bases and J 9 bases, leaving 9 bases between the germline ends. CDR3 in amino acids: CASSPGEGEQFF. The CDR3 coding sequence is TGTGCCAGCTCACCGGGCGAAGGTGAGCAGTTCTTC. The full variable domain, with the rest looked up from reference TRBV18 and TRBJ2-1, is NAGVMQNPRHLVRRRGQEARLRCSPMKGHSHVYWYRQLPEEGLKFMVYLQKENIIDESGMPKERFSAEFPKEGPSILRIQQVVRGDSAAYFCASSPGEGEQFFGPGTRLTVL.

This clone was recorded a few times. The chain couples TRBV19 to TRBJ2-3, with TRBD2 identical over 7 bases. Germline V gives CDR1 LNHDA, CDR2 SQIVND (reference sequence). Losses at the gene ends were 4 bases for V and 5 bases for J; bases not matched to a gene: 6. The length of the CDR3 is 14 residues. The DNA of the CDR3 is TGTGCCAGTAGTAACGGGGGAGGGATAGATACGCAGTATTTT. Amino acids: CASSNGGGIDTQYF.

A few counts support this clone. CDR3: CASSLGEARYVYGYTF. CDR3 in DNA: TGCGCCAGCAGCTTGGGGGAGGCGAGGTACGTCTATGGCTACACCTTC. The V gene is TRBV5-1, the J gene TRBJ1-2; D ambiguous. The CDR3 extends over 16 amino acids. The V gene lost 0 bases and the J gene lost 4 bases, with 16 bases spanning the gap. Germline V gene lookup returns CDR1 SGHRS and CDR2 YFSETQ.

J is TRBJ1-1 and V is TRBV9; D is unclear. The CDR3 runs to 14 residues. The germline gives CDR1 SGDLS, CDR2 YYNGEE. V lost 0 bases and J 0 bases, leaving 6 bases between the germline ends. CDR3 bases: TGTGCCAGCAGCGTAGGCGGAATGAACACTGAAGCTTTCTTT. Protein: CASSVGGMNTEAFF.

This rearrangement joins TRBV6-5 to TRBJ2-7, with TRBD2 matching over 9 bases. Germline-derived CDR1 and CDR2 are MNHEY and SVGAGI. This CDR3 contains 15 residues. With 2 bases clipped from V and 6 bases from J, the junction kept 8 bases outside the gene matches. The CDR3: CASSYVAGAQGEQYV. Written as DNA, the CDR3 is TGTGCCAGCAGTTACGTAGCGGGGGCTCAGGGCGAGCAGTACGTC.